The 5 T cell receptor beta chains below all came from one sample that was sequenced in a study of response to subunit inactivated influenza vaccine (dated 2018 in TCRdb). The library came from RT-PCR. Sequencing took place on an Illumina HiSeq 2500. Using fastp at Q25 and MiXCR, TCRdb reprocessed the public reads and kept productive beta chains. Each entry merges the rows of one CDR3 protein and shows their most common DNA and genes. This sample has 500,000 to 550,000 distinct CDR3 sequences in its table, and approximately 7.8% of those were observed once. The top ten hold around 13% of the sample. Specimen: PBMCs from blood, collected around 25 months after vaccination. The receptors stem from a man aged 50 to 69 who received an inactivated influenza vaccine. Donor details come from another sample of the same person, matched by shared clones.

The chain links TRBV2 to TRBJ2-5; D possibly corresponds to TRBD1 (6 bases). This CDR3 is built from 13 residues. CDR1 and CDR2 (germline): SNHLY, FYNNEI. V lost 7 bases to trimming and J lost 4 bases, with 13 bases between them. The CDR3 is CASNTGQSETQYF. The CDR3 coding sequence is TGTGCCAGCAACACCGGACAGTCAGAGACCCAGTACTTC.

This clonotype was seen a handful of times. V gene TRBV14 combines with J gene TRBJ1-6; the D is unclear. The V and J ends lost 1 base and 10 bases respectively, with 14 bases between them. Germline CDR1 SGHDN, CDR2 FVKESK. This CDR3 contains 15 residues. DNA for the CDR3: TGTGCCAGCAGCCAAGGAACTTTTGGAGGATCACCCCTCCACTTT. Its translation: CASSQGTFGGSPLHF. Supplemented by reference TRBV14 and TRBJ1-6, the full variable domain reads EAGVTQFPSHSVIEKGQTVTLRCDPISGHDNLYWYRRVMGKEIKFLLHFVKESKQDESGMPNNRFLAERTGGTYSTLKVQPAELEDSGVYFCASSQGTFGGSPLHFGNGTRLTVT.

There are a few counts of this clonotype. V and J are TRBV10-3 and TRBJ2-1, with 14 bases fitting TRBD2. Germline V gene sequence: CDR1 ENHRY, CDR2 SYGVKD. Trimming cost V 6 bases and J 7 bases; bases outside gene matches: 5. This CDR3 contains 15 residues. CDR3 protein: CAISRLAGGQNEQFF. The CDR3 bases are TGTGCCATCAGCCGACTAGCGGGAGGGCAGAATGAGCAGTTCTTC.

There are a few counts of this clonotype. The chain links TRBV10-3 to TRBJ2-4; 7 bases fit TRBD1. The CDR3 contains 16 residues. The germline CDR1 and CDR2 sequences are ENHRY and SYGVKD. With V trimmed by 3 bases and J by 10 bases, 15 bases remained unmatched. The CDR3 protein is CAISEVDGTARGIQYF. The CDR3 nucleotides are TGTGCCATCAGTGAAGTTGACGGGACAGCACGAGGGATTCAGTACTTC.

In this sample, this clonotype turned up many times. J is TRBJ2-1 and V is TRBV5-1; possibly TRBD1 for D (5 bases). This CDR3 has 15 residues. V lost 0 bases to trimming and J lost 2 bases, with 9 bases between them. CDR1 is SGHRS and CDR2 is YFSETQ in the germline V gene. The CDR3 sequence: CASSLEGAAYNEQFF. CDR3 in DNA: TGCGCCAGCAGCTTGGAAGGGGCCGCCTACAATGAGCAGTTCTTC.